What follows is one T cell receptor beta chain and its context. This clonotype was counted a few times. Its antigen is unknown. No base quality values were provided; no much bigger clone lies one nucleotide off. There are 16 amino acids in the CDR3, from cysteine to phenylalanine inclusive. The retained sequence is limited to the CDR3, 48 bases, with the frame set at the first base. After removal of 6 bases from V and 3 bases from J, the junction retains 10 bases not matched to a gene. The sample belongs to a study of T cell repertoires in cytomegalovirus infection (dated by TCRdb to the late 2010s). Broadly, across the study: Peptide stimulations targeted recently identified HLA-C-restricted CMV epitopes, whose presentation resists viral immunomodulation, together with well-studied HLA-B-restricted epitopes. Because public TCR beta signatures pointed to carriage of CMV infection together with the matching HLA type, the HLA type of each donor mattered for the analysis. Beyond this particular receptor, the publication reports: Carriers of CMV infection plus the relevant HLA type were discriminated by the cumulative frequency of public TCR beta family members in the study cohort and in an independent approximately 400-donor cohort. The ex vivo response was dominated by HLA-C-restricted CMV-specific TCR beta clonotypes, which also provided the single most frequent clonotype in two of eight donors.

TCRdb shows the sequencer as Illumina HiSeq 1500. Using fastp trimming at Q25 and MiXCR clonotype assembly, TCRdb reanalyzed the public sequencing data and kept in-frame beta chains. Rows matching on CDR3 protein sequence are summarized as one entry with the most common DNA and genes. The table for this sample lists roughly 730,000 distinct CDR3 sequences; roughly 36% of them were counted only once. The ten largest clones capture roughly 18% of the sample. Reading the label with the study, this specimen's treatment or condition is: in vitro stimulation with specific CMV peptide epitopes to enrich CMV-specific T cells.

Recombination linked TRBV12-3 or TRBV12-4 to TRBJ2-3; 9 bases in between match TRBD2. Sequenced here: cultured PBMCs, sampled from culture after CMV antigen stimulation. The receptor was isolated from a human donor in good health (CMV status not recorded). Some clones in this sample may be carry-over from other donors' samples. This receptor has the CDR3 CASSAALAGATDTQYF. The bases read TGTGCCAGCAGCGCAGCCTTAGCGGGAGCGACAGATACGCAGTATTTT.